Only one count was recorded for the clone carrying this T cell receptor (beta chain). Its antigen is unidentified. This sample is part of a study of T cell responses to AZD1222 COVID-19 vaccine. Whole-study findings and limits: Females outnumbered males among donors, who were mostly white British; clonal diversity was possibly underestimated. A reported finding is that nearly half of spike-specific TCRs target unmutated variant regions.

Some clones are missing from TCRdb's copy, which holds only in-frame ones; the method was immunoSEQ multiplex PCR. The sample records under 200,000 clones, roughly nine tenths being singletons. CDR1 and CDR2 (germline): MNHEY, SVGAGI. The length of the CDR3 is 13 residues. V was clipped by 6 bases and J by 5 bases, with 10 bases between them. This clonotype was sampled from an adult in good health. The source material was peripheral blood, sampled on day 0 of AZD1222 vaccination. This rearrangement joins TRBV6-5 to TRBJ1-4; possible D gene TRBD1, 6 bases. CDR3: CASRFTGNEKLFF. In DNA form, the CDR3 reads TGTGCCAGCAGGTTTACAGGGAATGAAAAACTGTTTTTT.